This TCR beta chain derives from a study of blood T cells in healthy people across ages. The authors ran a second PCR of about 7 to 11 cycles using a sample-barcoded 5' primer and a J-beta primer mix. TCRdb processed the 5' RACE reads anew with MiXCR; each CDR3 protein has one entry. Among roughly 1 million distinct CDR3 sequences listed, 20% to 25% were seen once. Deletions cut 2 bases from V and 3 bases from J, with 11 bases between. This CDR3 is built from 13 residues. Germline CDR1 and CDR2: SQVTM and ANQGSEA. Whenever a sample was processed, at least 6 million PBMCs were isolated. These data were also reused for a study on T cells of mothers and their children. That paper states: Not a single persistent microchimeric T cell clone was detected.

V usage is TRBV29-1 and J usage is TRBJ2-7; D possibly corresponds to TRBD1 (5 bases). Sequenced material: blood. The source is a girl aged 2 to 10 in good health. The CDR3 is CSVEIDSRYEQYF. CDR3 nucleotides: TGCAGCGTTGAAATCGACAGCCGCTACGAGCAGTACTTC.